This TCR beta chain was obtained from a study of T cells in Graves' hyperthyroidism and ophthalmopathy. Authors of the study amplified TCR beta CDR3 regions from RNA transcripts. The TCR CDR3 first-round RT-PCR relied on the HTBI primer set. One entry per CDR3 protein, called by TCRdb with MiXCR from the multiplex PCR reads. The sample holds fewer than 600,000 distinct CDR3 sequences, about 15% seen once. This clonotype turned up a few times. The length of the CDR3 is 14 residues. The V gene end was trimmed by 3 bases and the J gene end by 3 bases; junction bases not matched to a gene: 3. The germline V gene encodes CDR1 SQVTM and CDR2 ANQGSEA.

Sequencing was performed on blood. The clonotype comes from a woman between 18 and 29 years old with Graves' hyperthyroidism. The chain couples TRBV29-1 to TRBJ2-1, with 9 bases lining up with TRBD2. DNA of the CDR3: TGCAGCGTTGATAGCGGGAGACACTACAATGAGCAGTTCTTC. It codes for CSVDSGRHYNEQFF.